The following is a T cell receptor (beta chain) sequence with its context. Its specificity is not known. For every subset, genomic DNA was evenly distributed across several immunoSEQ plates. Replicate PCRs run on unsorted PBMC used about 300 ng DNA, which was 30,000 to 35,000 T cell genomes. Using immunoSEQ multiplex PCR, the repertoire was profiled, and TCRdb retains in-frame clones only, with some absent. The sample includes 450,000 to 600,000 clones, 79% of them seen just once. These data belong to a study of shared clonotypes between healthy human individuals. The CDR3 extends over 14 amino acids. Germline loops: CDR1 MDHEN, CDR2 SYDVKM. The V gene lost 2 bases and the J gene lost 4 bases, with 10 bases spanning the gap. Every one of the donors was a Caucasian adult that lived in Nashville, Tennessee. Notes on the study in general: The authors expected sequencing depth to affect clonotype sharing among donors.

Sequenced sample: PBMCs. This sequence joins TRBV28 and TRBJ2-3, with no clear D. This sequence originates from a woman between 40 and 50 years old in good health. Some clones in this sample may be carry-over from other donors' samples. In DNA, the CDR3 is TGTGCCAGCAGTTTACCGGCTAATCCAGATACGCAGTATTTT. Encoded protein: CASSLPANPDTQYF.